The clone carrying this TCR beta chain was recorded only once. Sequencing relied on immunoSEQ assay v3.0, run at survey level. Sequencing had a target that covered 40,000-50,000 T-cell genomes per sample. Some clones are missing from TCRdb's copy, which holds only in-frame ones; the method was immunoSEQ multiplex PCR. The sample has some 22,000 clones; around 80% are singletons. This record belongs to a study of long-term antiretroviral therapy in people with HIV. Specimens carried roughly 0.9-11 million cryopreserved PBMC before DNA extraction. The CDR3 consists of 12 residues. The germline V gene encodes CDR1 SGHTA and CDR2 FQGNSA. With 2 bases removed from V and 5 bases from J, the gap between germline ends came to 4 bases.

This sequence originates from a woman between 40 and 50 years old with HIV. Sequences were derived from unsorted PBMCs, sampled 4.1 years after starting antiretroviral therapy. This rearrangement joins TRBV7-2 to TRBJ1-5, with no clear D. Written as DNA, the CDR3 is TGTGCCAGCAGCTTAAACTATCAGCCCCAGCATTTT. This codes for CASSLNYQPQHF.